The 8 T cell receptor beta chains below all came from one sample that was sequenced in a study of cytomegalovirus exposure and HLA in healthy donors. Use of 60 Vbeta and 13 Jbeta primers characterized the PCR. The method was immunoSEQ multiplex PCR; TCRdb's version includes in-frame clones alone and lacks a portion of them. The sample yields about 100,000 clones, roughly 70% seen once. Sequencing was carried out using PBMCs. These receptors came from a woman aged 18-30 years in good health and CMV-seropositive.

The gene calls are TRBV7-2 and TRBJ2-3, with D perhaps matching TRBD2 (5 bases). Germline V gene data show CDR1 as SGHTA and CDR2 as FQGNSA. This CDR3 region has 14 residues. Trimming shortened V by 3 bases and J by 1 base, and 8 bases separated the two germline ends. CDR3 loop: CASSFKAGTDTQYF. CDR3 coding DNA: TGTGCCAGCAGCTTCAAAGCGGGCACAGATACGCAGTATTTT. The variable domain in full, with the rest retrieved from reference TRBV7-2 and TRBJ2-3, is GAGVSQSPSNKVTEKGKDVELRCDPISGHTALYWYRQSLGQGLEFLIYFQGNSAPDKSGLPSDRFSAERTGGSVSTLTIQRTQQEDSAVYLCASSFKAGTDTQYFGPGTRLTVL.

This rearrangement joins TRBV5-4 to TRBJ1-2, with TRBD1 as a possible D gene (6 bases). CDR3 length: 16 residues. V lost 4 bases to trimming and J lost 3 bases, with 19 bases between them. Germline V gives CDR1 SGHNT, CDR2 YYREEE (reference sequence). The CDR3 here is CASSHGAGVSDYGYTF. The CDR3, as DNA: TGTGCCAGCAGCCACGGGGCAGGGGTATCAGACTATGGCTACACCTTC.

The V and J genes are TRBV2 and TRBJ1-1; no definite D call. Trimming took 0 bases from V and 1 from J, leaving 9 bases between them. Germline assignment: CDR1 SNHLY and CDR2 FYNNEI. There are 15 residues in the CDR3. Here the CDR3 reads CASSEALRGNTEAFF. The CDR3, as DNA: TGTGCCAGCAGTGAAGCGCTTCGGGGGAACACTGAAGCTTTCTTT.

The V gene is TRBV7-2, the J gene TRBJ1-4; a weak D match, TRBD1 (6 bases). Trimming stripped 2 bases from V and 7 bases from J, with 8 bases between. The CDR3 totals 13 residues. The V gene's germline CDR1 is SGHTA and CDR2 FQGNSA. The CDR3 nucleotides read TGTGCCAGCAGCTTACAGGGGCGTGAAAAACTGTTTTTT. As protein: CASSLQGREKLFF.

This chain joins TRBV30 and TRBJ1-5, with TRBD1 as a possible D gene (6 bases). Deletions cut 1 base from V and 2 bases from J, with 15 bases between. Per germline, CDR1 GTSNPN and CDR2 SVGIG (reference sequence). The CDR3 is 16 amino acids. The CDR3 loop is CAWSDNLQGRNQPQHF. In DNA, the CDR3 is TGTGCCTGGAGTGATAATTTACAGGGCCGCAATCAGCCCCAGCATTTT.

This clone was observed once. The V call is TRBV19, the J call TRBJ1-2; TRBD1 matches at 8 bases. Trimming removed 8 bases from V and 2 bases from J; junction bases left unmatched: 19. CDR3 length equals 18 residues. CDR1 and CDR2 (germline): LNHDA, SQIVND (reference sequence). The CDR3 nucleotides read TGTGCCAGTCGGACAGCTGACAGGGGCGCCGTACCGAACTATGGCTACACCTTC. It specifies CASRTADRGAVPNYGYTF.

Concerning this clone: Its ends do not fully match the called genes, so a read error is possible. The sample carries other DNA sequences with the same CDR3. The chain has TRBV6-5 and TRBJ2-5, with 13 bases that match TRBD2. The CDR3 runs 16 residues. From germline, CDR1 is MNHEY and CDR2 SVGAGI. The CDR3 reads CASSFGLAGDPETQYF. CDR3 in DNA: TGCGCCAGCAGTTTCGGACTAGCGGGAGACCCCGAGACCCAGTACTTC.

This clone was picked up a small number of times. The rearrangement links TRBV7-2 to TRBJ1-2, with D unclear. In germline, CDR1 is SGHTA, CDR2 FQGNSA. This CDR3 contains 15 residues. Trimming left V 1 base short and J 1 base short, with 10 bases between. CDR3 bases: TGTGCCAGCAGCTTAGATACGAGACTTAACTATGGCTACACCTTC. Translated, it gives CASSLDTRLNYGYTF.